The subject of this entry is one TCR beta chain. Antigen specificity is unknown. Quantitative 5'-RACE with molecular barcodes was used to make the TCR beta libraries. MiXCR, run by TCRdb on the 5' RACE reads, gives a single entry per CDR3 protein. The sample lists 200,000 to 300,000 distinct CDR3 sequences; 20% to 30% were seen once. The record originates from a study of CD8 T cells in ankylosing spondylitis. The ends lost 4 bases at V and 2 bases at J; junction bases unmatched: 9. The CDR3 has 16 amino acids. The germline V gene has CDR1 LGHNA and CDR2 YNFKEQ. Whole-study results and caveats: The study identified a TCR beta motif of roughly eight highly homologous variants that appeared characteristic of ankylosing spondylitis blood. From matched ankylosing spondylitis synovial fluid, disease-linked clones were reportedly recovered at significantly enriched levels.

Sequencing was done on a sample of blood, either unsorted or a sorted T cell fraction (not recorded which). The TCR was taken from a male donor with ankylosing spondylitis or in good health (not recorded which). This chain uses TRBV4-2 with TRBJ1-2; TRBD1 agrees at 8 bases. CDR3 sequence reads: CASSPPGTGSNYGYTF. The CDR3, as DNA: TGTGCCAGCAGCCCCCCGGGGACAGGTTCAAACTATGGCTACACCTTC.